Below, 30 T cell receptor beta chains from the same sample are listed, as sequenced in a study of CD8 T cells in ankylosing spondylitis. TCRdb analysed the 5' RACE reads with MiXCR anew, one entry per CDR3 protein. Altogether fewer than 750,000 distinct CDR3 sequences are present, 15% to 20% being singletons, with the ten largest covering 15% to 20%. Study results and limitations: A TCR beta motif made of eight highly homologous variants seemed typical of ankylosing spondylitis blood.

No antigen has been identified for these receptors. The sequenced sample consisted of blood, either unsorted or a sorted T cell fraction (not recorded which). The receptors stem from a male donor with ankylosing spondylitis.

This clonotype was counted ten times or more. In DNA form, the CDR3 reads TGCAGTGCTAGAGGCGGGTCGGGTCAGCCCCAGCATTTT. Its translation: CSARGGSGQPQHF. This chain connects TRBV20-1 to TRBJ1-5; D remains ambiguous. The V gene's germline CDR1 is DFQATT and CDR2 SNEGSKA (reference sequence). The CDR3 contains 13 residues. Deletions cut 1 base from V and 6 bases from J, with 10 bases between.

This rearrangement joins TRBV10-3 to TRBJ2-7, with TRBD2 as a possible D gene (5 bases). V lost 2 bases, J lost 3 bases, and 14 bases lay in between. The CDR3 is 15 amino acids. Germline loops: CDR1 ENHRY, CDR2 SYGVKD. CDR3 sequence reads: CAISEGGAGFYEQYF. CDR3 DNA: TGTGCCATCAGTGAGGGAGGAGCCGGCTTCTACGAGCAGTACTTC.

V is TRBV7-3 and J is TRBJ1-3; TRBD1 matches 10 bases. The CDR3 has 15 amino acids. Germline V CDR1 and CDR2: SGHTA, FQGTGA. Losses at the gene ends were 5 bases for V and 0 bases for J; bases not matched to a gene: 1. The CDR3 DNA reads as TGTGCCAGCAGCCGACAGGGGGCCTCTGGAAACACCATATATTTT. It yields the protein CASSRQGASGNTIYF.

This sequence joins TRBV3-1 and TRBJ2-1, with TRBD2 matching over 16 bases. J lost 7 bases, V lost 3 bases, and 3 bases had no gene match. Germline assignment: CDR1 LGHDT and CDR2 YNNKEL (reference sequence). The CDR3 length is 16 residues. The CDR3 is CASSQGLAGGQNEQFF. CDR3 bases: TGTGCCAGCAGCCAGGGACTAGCGGGGGGGCAGAATGAGCAGTTCTTC.

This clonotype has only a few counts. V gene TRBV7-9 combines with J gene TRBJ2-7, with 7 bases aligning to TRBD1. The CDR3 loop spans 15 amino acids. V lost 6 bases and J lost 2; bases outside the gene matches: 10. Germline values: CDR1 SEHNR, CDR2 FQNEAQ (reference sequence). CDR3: CASSTTGSLTYEQYF. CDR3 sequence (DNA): TGTGCCAGCAGTACGACAGGGTCCCTCACCTACGAGCAGTACTTC.

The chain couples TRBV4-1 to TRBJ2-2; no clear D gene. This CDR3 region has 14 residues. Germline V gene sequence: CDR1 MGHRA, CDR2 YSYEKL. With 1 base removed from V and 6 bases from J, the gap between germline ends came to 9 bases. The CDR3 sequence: CASSQGGAPGELFF. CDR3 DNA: TGCGCCAGCAGCCAAGGAGGTGCCCCCGGGGAGCTGTTTTTT.

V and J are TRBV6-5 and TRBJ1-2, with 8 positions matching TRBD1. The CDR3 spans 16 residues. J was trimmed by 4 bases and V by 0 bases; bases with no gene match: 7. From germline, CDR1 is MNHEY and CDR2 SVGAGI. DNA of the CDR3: TGTGCCAGCAGTTACTCTGGACAGGGTACTGCCTATGGCTACACCTTC. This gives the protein CASSYSGQGTAYGYTF.

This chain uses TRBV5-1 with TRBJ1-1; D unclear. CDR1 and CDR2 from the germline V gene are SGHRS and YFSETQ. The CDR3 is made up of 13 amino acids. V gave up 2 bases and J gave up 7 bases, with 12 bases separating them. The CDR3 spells CASSFGHRDEAFF. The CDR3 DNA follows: TGCGCCAGCAGCTTCGGGCACCGTGATGAAGCTTTCTTT.

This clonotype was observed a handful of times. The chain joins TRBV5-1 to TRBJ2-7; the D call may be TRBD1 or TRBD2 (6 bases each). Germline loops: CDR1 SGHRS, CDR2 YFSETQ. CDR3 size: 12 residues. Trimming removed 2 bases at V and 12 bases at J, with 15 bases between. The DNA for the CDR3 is TGCGCCAGCAGCTTCGAAGGGGGGCCTTCGTACTTC. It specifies CASSFEGGPSYF. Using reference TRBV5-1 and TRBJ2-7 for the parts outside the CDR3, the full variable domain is KAGVTQTPRYLIKTRGQQVTLSCSPISGHRSVSWYQQTPGQGLQFLFEYFSETQRNKGNFPGRFSGRQFSNSRSEMNVSTLELGDSALYLCASSFEGGPSYFGPGTRLTVT.

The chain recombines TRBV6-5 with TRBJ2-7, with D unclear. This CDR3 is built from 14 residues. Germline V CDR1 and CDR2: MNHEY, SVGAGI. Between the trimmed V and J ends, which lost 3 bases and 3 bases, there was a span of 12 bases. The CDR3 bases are TGTGCCAGCAGTTATAAAGCAGATTTCTACGAGCAGTACTTC. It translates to CASSYKADFYEQYF.

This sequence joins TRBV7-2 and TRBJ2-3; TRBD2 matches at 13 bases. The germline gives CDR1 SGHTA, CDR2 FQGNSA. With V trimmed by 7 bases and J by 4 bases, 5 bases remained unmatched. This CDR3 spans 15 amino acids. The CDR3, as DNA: TGTGCCAGCACCCAACTAGCGGGAGGGCCAGATACGCAGTATTTT. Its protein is CASTQLAGGPDTQYF. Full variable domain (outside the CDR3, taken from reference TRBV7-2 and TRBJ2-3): GAGVSQSPSNKVTEKGKDVELRCDPISGHTALYWYRQSLGQGLEFLIYFQGNSAPDKSGLPSDRFSAERTGGSVSTLTIQRTQQEDSAVYLCASTQLAGGPDTQYFGPGTRLTVL.

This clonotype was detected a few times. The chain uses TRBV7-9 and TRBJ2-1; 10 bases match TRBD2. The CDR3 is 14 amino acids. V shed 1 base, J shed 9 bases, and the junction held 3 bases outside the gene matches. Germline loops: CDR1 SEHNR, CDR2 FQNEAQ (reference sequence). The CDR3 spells CASSLGPSGSEQFF. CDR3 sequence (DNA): TGTGCCAGCAGCTTAGGGCCTAGCGGGAGTGAGCAGTTCTTC.

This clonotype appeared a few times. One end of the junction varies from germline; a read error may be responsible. CDR3 protein: CASSLFRLSSNEKLSF. As DNA, the CDR3 is TGTGCCAGCAGCTTATTTCGGCTATCCTCTAATGAAAAACTGTCTTTT. The chain carries TRBV11-2 and TRBJ1-4; no definite D call. CDR1 and CDR2 (germline): SGHAT, FQNNGV. The CDR3 is 16 amino acids.

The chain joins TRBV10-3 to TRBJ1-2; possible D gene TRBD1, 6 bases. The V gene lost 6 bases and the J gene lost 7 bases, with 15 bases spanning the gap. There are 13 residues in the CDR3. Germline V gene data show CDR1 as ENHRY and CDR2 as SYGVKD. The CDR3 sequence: CAIRPGGAAGYTF. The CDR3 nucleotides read TGTGCCATCAGGCCCGGGGGCGCGGCTGGCTACACCTTC.

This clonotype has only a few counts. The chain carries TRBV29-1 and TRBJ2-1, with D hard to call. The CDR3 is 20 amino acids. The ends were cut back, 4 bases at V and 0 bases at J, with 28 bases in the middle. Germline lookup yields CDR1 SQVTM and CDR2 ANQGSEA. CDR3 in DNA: TGCAGCGTTGGCCCGACACGTCGAAAACAGAATCTCGACTCCTACAATGAGCAGTTCTTC. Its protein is CSVGPTRRKQNLDSYNEQFF.

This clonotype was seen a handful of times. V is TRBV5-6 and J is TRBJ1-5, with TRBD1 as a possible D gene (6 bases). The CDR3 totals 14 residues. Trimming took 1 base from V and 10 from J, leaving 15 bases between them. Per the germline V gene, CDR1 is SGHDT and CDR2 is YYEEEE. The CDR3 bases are TGTGCCAGCAGCTTGTCGGCAGGGGAGAACCCCCAGCATTTT. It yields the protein CASSLSAGENPQHF.

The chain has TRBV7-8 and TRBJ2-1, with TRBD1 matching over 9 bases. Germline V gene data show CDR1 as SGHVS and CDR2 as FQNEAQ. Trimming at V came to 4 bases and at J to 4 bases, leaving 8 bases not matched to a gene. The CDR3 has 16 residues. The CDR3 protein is CASSYRTGGAYNEQFF. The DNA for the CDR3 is TGTGCCAGCAGCTACCGAACAGGGGGCGCGTACAATGAGCAGTTCTTC.

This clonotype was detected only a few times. CDR3 sequence (DNA): TGCGCCAGCAGCTACCGAACAGGGATGAACACTGAAGCTTTCTTT. This sequence encodes CASSYRTGMNTEAFF. V gene TRBV5-1 combines with J gene TRBJ1-1; D might be TRBD1 (6 bases). This CDR3 spans 15 amino acids. Deletions cut 3 bases from V and 0 bases from J, with 12 bases between. The V gene's germline CDR1 is SGHRS and CDR2 YFSETQ.

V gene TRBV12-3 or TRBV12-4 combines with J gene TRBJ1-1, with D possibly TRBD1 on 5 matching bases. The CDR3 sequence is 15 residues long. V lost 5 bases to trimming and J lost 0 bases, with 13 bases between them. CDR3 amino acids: CASSPSAGLNTEAFF. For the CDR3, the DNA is TGTGCCAGCAGTCCCAGCGCAGGGTTGAACACTGAAGCTTTCTTT.

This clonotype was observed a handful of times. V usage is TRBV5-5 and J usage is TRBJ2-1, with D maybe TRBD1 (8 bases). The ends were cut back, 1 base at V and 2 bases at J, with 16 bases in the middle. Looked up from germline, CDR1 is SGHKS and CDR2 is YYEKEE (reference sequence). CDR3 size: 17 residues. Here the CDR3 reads CASSLTGGASAYNEQFF. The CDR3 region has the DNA TGTGCCAGCAGCTTGACAGGGGGGGCGTCCGCCTACAATGAGCAGTTCTTC.

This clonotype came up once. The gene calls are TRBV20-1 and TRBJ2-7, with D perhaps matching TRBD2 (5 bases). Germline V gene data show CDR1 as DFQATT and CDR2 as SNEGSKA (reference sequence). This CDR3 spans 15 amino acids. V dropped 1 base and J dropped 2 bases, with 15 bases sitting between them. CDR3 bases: TGCAGTGCTAGAGCTGAGGGAGATAACACCTACGAGCAGTACTTC. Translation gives CSARAEGDNTYEQYF.

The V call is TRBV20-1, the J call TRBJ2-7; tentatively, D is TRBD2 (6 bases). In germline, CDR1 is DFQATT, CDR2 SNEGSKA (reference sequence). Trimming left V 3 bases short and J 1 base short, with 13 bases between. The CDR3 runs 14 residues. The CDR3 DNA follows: TGCAGTGCTAGGGAGGGCTTCGGGTCCTACGAGCAGTACTTC. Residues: CSAREGFGSYEQYF.

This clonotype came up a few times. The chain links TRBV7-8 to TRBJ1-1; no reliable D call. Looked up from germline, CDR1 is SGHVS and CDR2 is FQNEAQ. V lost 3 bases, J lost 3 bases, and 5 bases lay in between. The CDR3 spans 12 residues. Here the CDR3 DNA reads TGTGCCAGCAGCTTTTCGCACACTGAAGCTTTCTTT. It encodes CASSFSHTEAFF.

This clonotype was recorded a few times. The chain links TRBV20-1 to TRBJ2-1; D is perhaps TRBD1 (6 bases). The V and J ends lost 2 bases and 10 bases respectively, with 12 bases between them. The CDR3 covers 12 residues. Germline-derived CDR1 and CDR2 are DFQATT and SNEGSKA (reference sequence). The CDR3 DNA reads TGCAGTGCTAGAAAGGACAGCCCAGAGCAGTTCTTC. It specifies CSARKDSPEQFF.

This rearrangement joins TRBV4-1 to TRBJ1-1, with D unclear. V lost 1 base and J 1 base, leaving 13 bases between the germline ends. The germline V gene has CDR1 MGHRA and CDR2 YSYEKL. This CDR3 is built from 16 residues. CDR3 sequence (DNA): TGCGCCAGCAGCCAAGGACCTGAGGGTAGGAACACTGAAGCTTTCTTT. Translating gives CASSQGPEGRNTEAFF.

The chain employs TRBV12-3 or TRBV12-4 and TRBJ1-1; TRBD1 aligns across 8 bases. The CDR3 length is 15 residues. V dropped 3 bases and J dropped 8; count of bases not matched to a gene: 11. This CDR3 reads CASSFMIGTGDEAFF. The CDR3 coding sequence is TGTGCCAGCAGTTTCATGATCGGGACAGGCGACGAAGCTTTCTTT.

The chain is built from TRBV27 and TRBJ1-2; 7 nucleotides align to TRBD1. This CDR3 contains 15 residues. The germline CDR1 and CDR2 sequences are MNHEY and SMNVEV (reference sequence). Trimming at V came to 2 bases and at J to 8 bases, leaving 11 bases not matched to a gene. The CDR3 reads CASSLKATGLKGYTF. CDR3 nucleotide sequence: TGTGCCAGCAGTTTAAAAGCGACAGGGCTGAAGGGCTACACCTTC.

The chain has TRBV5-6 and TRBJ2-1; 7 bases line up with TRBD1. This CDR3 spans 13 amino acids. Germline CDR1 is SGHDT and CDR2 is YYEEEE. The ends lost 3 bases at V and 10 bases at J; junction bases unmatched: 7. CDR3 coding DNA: TGTGCCAGCAGCTGGGACAGATCCGTGGAGCAGTTCTTC. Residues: CASSWDRSVEQFF.

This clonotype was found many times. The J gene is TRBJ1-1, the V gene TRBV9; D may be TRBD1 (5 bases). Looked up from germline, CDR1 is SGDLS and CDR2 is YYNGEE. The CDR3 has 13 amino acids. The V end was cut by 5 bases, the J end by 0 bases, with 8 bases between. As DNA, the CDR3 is TGTGCCAGCAGAGACAGTATGAACACTGAAGCTTTCTTT. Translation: CASRDSMNTEAFF.

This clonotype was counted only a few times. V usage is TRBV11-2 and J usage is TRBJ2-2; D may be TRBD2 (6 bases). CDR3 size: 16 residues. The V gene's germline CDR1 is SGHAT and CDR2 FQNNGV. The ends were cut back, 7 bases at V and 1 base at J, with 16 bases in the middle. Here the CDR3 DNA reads TGTGCCAGCAACCCTCAGGGACTCGTGAACACCGGGGAGCTGTTTTTT. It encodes CASNPQGLVNTGELFF. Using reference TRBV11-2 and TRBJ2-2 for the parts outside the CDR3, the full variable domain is EAGVAQSPRYKIIEKRQSVAFWCNPISGHATLYWYQQILGQGPKLLIQFQNNGVVDDSQLPKDRFSAERLKGVDSTLKIQPAKLEDSAVYLCASNPQGLVNTGELFFGEGSRLTVL.